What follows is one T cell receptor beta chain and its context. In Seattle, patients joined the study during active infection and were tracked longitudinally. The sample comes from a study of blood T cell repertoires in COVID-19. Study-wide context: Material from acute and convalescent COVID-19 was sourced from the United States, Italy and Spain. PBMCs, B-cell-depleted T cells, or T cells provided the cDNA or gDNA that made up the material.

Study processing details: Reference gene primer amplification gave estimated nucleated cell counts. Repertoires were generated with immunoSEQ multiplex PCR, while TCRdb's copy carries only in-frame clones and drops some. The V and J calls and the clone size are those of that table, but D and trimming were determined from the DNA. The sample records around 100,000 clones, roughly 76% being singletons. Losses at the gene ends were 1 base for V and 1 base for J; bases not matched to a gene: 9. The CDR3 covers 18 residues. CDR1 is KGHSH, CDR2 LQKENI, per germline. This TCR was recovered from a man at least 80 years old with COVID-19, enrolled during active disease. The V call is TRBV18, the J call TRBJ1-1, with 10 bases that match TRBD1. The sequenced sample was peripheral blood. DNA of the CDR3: TGTGCCAGCTCACCACTCCGCCGGGACAGGGGAGCGAACACTGAAGCTTTCTTT. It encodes CASSPLRRDRGANTEAFF.